The 29 T cell receptor beta chains presented below share a single source sample, sequenced in a study of blood T cell repertoires in COVID-19. Using immunoSEQ multiplex PCR, the repertoire was profiled, and TCRdb retains in-frame clones only, with some absent. The table has 210,000 or so clones, more than 80% seen once. The specimen was peripheral blood. The receptor set was obtained from an elderly woman with acute or convalescent COVID-19.

The CDR3: CAISWTSGRDNEQFF. CDR3 DNA: TGTGCCATCAGCTGGACTAGCGGGAGGGACAATGAGCAGTTCTTC. The gene calls are TRBV10-3 and TRBJ2-1, with 15 bases aligning to TRBD2. Germline values: CDR1 ENHRY, CDR2 SYGVKD. There are 15 residues in the CDR3. Trimming removed 6 bases from V and 5 bases from J; junction bases left unmatched: 2.

The rearrangement joins TRBV2 to TRBJ2-1, with 8 nucleotides matching TRBD2. With V trimmed by 7 bases and J by 12 bases, 14 bases remained unmatched. Germline V gene data show CDR1 as SNHLY and CDR2 as FYNNEI. There are 14 residues in the CDR3. CDR3 sequence: CASIAGMPKSVQFF. The CDR3 DNA is TGTGCCAGCATAGCGGGAATGCCCAAGTCGGTGCAGTTCTTC.

This chain joins TRBV9 and TRBJ2-1; TRBD2 might be the D (5 bases). Germline CDR1 SGDLS, CDR2 YYNGEE. V lost 2 bases and J lost 4, with 16 bases in between. This CDR3 spans 16 amino acids. CDR3 loop: CASSVKMEAIYNEQFF. The CDR3 DNA sequence: TGTGCCAGCAGCGTTAAGATGGAGGCCATTTACAATGAGCAGTTCTTC.

The genes are TRBV21-1 and TRBJ2-3; the table's TRBD2 call for D was not verified on the DNA. TRBV21-1 constitutes a pseudogene. CDR3 size: 17 residues. The CDR3 here is CASSPLSSEIPGDTQYF. The CDR3 DNA reads as TGTGCCAGCAGCCCCCTGAGCAGCGAGATCCCGGGAGATACGCAGTATTTT.

The chain combines TRBV7-2 with TRBJ2-1, with 7 bases fitting TRBD2. The CDR3 covers 14 residues. The J segment lost 4 bases and the V segment lost 8 bases, leaving 8 bases of the junction unmatched. Germline values: CDR1 SGHTA, CDR2 FQGNSA. CDR3 in amino acids: CASGRTRSYNEQFF. The CDR3, as DNA: TGTGCCAGCGGTAGGACTAGGTCATACAATGAGCAGTTCTTC.

This chain uses TRBV9 with TRBJ2-1, with 7 bases lining up with TRBD2. The CDR3 runs to 16 residues. Germline CDR1 and CDR2: SGDLS and YYNGEE. J gave up 3 bases and V 0 bases, and 6 bases lay outside the gene matches. CDR3 bases: TGTGCCAGCAGCGTAGCAGGTCTAGCGGACTACAATGAGCAGTTCTTC. Encoded protein: CASSVAGLADYNEQFF.

This rearrangement joins TRBV29-1 to TRBJ2-3; D gene ambiguous. In germline, CDR1 is SQVTM, CDR2 ANQGSEA. This CDR3 spans 10 amino acids. V was shortened by 5 bases and J by 4 bases, with 4 bases between the two germline ends. The DNA of the CDR3 is TGCAGCGTTCGGGCAGATACGCAGTATTTT. It encodes CSVRADTQYF.

The chain uses TRBV18 and TRBJ2-7, with D possibly TRBD2 on 6 matching bases. The CDR3 has 15 residues. Germline CDR1 reads KGHSH; CDR2 reads LQKENI. V was shortened by 0 bases and J by 6 bases, with 15 bases between the two germline ends. CDR3 sequence reads: CASSPPTGERIEQYF. CDR3 in DNA: TGTGCCAGCTCACCACCGACGGGGGAGCGTATCGAGCAGTACTTC.

This clone was seen a single time. This chain joins TRBV5-1 and TRBJ2-3; TRBD2 matches at 10 bases. V was clipped by 0 bases and J by 6 bases; unmatched bases: 4. The CDR3 has 15 residues. Looked up from germline, CDR1 is SGHRS and CDR2 is YFSETQ. The CDR3 DNA reads TGCGCCAGCAGCTTGGAGCGGGGGGGCCTGGATACGCAGTATTTT. Protein: CASSLERGGLDTQYF.

The rearrangement uses TRBV4-3 and TRBJ1-2; TRBD1 matches at 9 bases. The CDR3 loop spans 14 amino acids. Trimming removed 5 bases from V and 7 bases from J; junction bases left unmatched: 8. Germline CDR1 is LGHNA and CDR2 is YSLEER. The CDR3 loop reads CASSLQGAGSGYTF. DNA for the CDR3: TGCGCCAGCAGCTTACAGGGGGCTGGGTCTGGCTACACCTTC.

This clone appeared once. The genes are TRBV19 and TRBJ1-5, with 9 bases lining up with TRBD1. The J segment lost 1 base and the V segment lost 8 bases, leaving 0 bases of the junction unmatched. Germline assignment: CDR1 LNHDA and CDR2 SQIVND (reference sequence). The CDR3 runs 13 residues. CDR3 in amino acids: CASGTGSNQPQHF. The CDR3 coding sequence is TGTGCCAGTGGGACAGGGAGCAATCAGCCCCAGCATTTT.

The chain recombines TRBV7-2 with TRBJ2-1; 10 nucleotides align to TRBD2. V trimming: 6 bases; J trimming: 7 bases; junction bases outside the gene matches: 9. The length of the CDR3 is 15 residues. Germline-derived CDR1 and CDR2 are SGHTA and FQGNSA. CDR3 protein: CASRRPGLARNEQFF. Written as DNA, the CDR3 is TGTGCCAGCAGACGTCCGGGACTAGCGCGGAATGAGCAGTTCTTC.

The chain employs TRBV19 and TRBJ2-7; TRBD2 matches 9 bases. Germline CDR1 is LNHDA and CDR2 is SQIVND (reference sequence). J gave up 2 bases and V 3 bases, and 5 bases lay outside the gene matches. The CDR3 is 15 amino acids. The CDR3 is CASSIAASGTYEQYF. The CDR3 bases are TGTGCCAGTAGTATCGCGGCTAGCGGGACCTACGAGCAGTACTTC.

The rearrangement links TRBV3-1 (or the pseudogene TRBV3-2) to TRBJ1-2, with TRBD1 as a possible D gene (5 bases). V gave up 6 bases and J gave up 0 bases, with 14 bases separating them. This CDR3 is 15 amino acids long. CDR1 LGHDT and CDR2 YNNKEL come from the germline V gene (reference sequence). DNA of the CDR3: TGTGCCAGCAGTCCAACGCCAGGGACTAACTATGGCTACACCTTC. Translation gives CASSPTPGTNYGYTF.

This sequence joins TRBV4-2 and TRBJ1-2; the match to TRBD1 covers 9 bases. Germline V gene lookup returns CDR1 LGHNA and CDR2 YNFKEQ. The CDR3 totals 16 residues. Trimming at V came to 3 bases and at J to 4 bases, leaving 9 bases not matched to a gene. CDR3 in amino acids: CASSQAMGQGVYGYTF. CDR3 coding DNA: TGTGCCAGCAGCCAGGCTATGGGACAGGGCGTCTATGGCTACACCTTC.

This chain connects TRBV29-1 to TRBJ2-3; 7 bases are shared with TRBD1. The CDR3 length is 15 residues. The germline gives CDR1 SQVTM, CDR2 ANQGSEA. V trimming: 0 bases; J trimming: 4 bases; junction bases outside the gene matches: 7. Here the CDR3 reads CSVEDLGGWADTQYF. Written as DNA, the CDR3 is TGCAGCGTTGAAGATCTAGGGGGCTGGGCAGATACGCAGTATTTT.

This rearrangement joins TRBV10-1 to TRBJ1-5; D is undetermined. Trimming stripped 3 bases from V and 0 bases from J, with 21 bases between. CDR3 length equals 19 residues. Germline lookup yields CDR1 WNHNN and CDR2 SYGVQD (reference sequence). CDR3 region: CASSDGRGGNDNSNQPQHF. The CDR3 coding sequence is TGCGCCAGCAGTGATGGTAGAGGAGGGAATGATAATAGCAATCAGCCCCAGCATTTT.

CDR3 DNA sequence: TGTGCCAGCAGCATAGACAGGGACTACACCGGGGAGCTGTTTTTT. As protein: CASSIDRDYTGELFF. The rearrangement uses TRBV5-4 and TRBJ2-2; D may be TRBD1 (7 bases). Looked up from germline, CDR1 is SGHNT and CDR2 is YYREEE (reference sequence). V was pared by 4 bases and J by 3 bases, with 13 bases between. This CDR3 is built from 15 residues.

This chain uses TRBV28 with TRBJ1-1; tentatively, D is TRBD1 (6 bases). Trimming left V 7 bases short and J 4 bases short, with 16 bases between. The CDR3 length is 14 residues. Germline V gene sequence: CDR1 MDHEN, CDR2 SYDVKM. The CDR3 is CASTLQGPTTEAFF. Here the CDR3 DNA reads TGTGCCAGCACCCTACAGGGCCCCACCACTGAAGCTTTCTTT.

V is TRBV19 and J is TRBJ1-5; unclear D gene. Germline V gives CDR1 LNHDA, CDR2 SQIVND (reference sequence). V lost 7 bases and J 5 bases, leaving 15 bases between the germline ends. This CDR3 comprises 14 residues. The chain's CDR3 is CASNPPGFYQPQHF. The CDR3 DNA is TGTGCCAGTAACCCCCCCGGGTTTTATCAGCCCCAGCATTTT. The full variable domain, with the rest looked up from reference TRBV19 and TRBJ1-5, is DGGITQSPKYLFRKEGQNVTLSCEQNLNHDAMYWYRQDPGQGLRLIYYSQIVNDFQKGDIAEGYSVSREKKESFPLTVTSAQKNPTAFYLCASNPPGFYQPQHFGDGTRLSIL.

CDR3 nucleotides: TGTGCCAGCTCACCAACGAGGACAGGGGACGGCTACACCTTC. Its translation: CASSPTRTGDGYTF. V gene TRBV18 combines with J gene TRBJ1-2; TRBD1 matches at 9 bases. There are 14 residues in the CDR3. CDR1 and CDR2 from the germline V gene are KGHSH and LQKENI. Unmatched junction bases numbered 6, after V lost 2 bases and J lost 8 bases.

This chain connects TRBV19 to TRBJ2-5, with a possible D match to TRBD2 (6 bases). This CDR3 has 13 amino acids. V lost 5 bases to trimming and J lost 1 base, with 8 bases between them. The germline V gene has CDR1 LNHDA and CDR2 SQIVND (reference sequence). This CDR3 reads CASSYGGQETQYF. The CDR3 nucleotides read TGTGCCAGTAGTTACGGGGGCCAAGAGACCCAGTACTTC.

The chain recombines TRBV7-8 with TRBJ2-7, with D hard to call. Germline CDR1 and CDR2: SGHVS and FQNEAQ. The germline V and J ends were trimmed by 2 bases and 2 bases, with 7 bases remaining between them. The CDR3 sequence is 13 residues long. CDR3 sequence: CASSLPPTYEQYF. CDR3 nucleotide sequence: TGTGCCAGCAGCTTACCTCCTACCTACGAGCAGTACTTC.

The genes are TRBV29-1 and TRBJ1-2, with 9 bases fitting TRBD1. The CDR3 is made up of 13 amino acids. Germline values: CDR1 SQVTM, CDR2 ANQGSEA. The J segment lost 4 bases and the V segment lost 6 bases, leaving 6 bases of the junction unmatched. The CDR3 DNA reads TGCAGCGTCGCCGGACAGGGGCCCTATGGCTACACCTTC. It codes for CSVAGQGPYGYTF.

V gene TRBV5-1 combines with J gene TRBJ1-6; TRBD1 might be the D (5 bases). This CDR3 spans 16 amino acids. Trimming took off 4 bases at V and 4 bases at J, with 15 bases between the two ends. The germline gives CDR1 SGHRS, CDR2 YFSETQ. The CDR3 protein is CASSGVNSGYNSPLHF. In DNA form, the CDR3 reads TGCGCCAGCAGCGGCGTTAATTCAGGGTATAATTCACCCCTCCACTTT.

The chain links TRBV7-2 to TRBJ2-2, with 7 bases that match TRBD2. There are 14 residues in the CDR3. With 5 bases clipped from V and 5 bases from J, the junction kept 5 bases outside the gene matches. From germline, CDR1 is SGHTA and CDR2 FQGNSA. CDR3 DNA: TGTGCCAGCAGCCCCCGGACTAGGACCGGGGAGCTGTTTTTT. Its translation: CASSPRTRTGELFF.

This clone occurred once. The CDR3 is CASSTSGTGGEKLFF. The CDR3 DNA reads TGTGCCAGCAGCACGTCCGGGACAGGGGGCGAAAAACTGTTTTTT. This chain uses TRBV7-2 with TRBJ1-4; 12 nucleotides align to TRBD1. Germline V gene lookup returns CDR1 SGHTA and CDR2 FQGNSA. The CDR3 loop spans 15 amino acids. Unmatched junction bases numbered 6, after V lost 5 bases and J lost 8 bases. Complete variable domain (other parts from reference TRBV7-2 and TRBJ1-4): GAGVSQSPSNKVTEKGKDVELRCDPISGHTALYWYRQSLGQGLEFLIYFQGNSAPDKSGLPSDRFSAERTGGSVSTLTIQRTQQEDSAVYLCASSTSGTGGEKLFFGSGTQLSVL.

This clone was counted between two and nine times. V is TRBV28 and J is TRBJ1-1, with 12 bases fitting TRBD1. The CDR3 is made up of 16 amino acids. Per germline, CDR1 MDHEN and CDR2 SYDVKM. V lost 4 bases to trimming and J lost 4 bases; unmatched junction nucleotides: 7. The CDR3 DNA follows: TGTGCCAGCAGTTCAGGGACAGGGGGCGGTAGCACTGAAGCTTTCTTT. Residues: CASSSGTGGGSTEAFF.

J is TRBJ2-7 and V is TRBV15; 7 nucleotides line up with TRBD1. This CDR3 has 14 residues. V gave up 0 bases and J gave up 6 bases; unmatched junction bases: 5. Germline V CDR1 and CDR2: LNHNV, YYDKDF (reference sequence). The DNA for the CDR3 is TGTGCCACCAGCAGAGATCTCGCAGGGGGCGAGCAGTACTTC. Translating it yields CATSRDLAGGEQYF. Full variable domain (remainder filled in from reference TRBV15 and TRBJ2-7): DAMVIQNPRYQVTQFGKPVTLSCSQTLNHNVMYWYQQKSSQAPKLLFHYYDKDFNNEADTPDNFQSRRPNTSFCFLDIRSPGLGDTAMYLCATSRDLAGGEQYFGPGTRLTVT.